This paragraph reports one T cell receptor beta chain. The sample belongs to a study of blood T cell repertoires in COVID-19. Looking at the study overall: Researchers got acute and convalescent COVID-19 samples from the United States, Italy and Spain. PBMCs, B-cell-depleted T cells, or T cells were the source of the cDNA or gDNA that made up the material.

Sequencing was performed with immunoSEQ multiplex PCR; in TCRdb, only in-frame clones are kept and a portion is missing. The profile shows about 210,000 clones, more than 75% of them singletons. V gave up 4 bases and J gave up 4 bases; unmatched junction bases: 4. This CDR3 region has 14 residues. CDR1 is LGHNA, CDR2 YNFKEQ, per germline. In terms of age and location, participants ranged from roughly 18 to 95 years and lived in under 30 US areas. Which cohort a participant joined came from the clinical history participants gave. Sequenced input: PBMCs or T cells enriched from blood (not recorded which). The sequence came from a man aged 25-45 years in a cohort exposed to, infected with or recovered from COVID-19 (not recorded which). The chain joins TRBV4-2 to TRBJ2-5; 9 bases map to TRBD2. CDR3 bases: TGTGCCAGCAGCCGTAGCGGGAGCGGAGAGACCCAGTACTTC. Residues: CASSRSGSGETQYF.